What follows describes a single TCR beta chain. Its specificity is unknown. These data come from a study of response to subunit inactivated influenza vaccine. Using its own MiXCR run on the RT-PCR reads, TCRdb lists one record per CDR3 protein. The sample shows 500,000 to 550,000 distinct CDR3 sequences, about 7.2% of them seen only once. Study findings and constraints: The authors offered the suggestion that each seasonal influenza vaccination recruits few new T cells.

Germline V gene sequence: CDR1 SGHRS, CDR2 YFSETQ. The V segment lost 1 base and the J segment 5 bases; nucleotides outside the gene matches: 12. This CDR3 is 16 amino acids long. The TCR comes from a man in his fifties or sixties who received an inactivated influenza vaccine. The chain employs TRBV5-1 and TRBJ2-7; TRBD1 agrees at 7 bases. Sequenced material: PBMCs from blood, taken about 23 months after vaccination. CDR3 bases: TGCGCCAGCAGCTTGAGTTCGCCGGGACAGCCGGACGAGCAGTACTTC. This codes for CASSLSSPGQPDEQYF.